This T cell receptor beta chain was identified during a study of blood T cell repertoires in COVID-19 (dated by TCRdb to between 2020 and 2021). Turning to the overall study: Collaborator samples came from the United States, Italy and Spain and covered acute and convalescent phases of COVID-19. Where available, HLA class I and class II types were obtained from metadata supplied by the sample provider rather than from assay-based typing. The samples were drawn from the first 160 participants of the ongoing ImmuneRACE study and from 1,254 subjects provided by 6 global collaborators. The repertoires were released in a freely available public database meant as a resource for research on the immune response to SARS-CoV-2. Nearly every sample came with metadata listing a de-identified subject ID, COVID-19 status, age in years and sex. The material from the prospective study consisted of cDNA or gDNA derived from T cells, B-cell-depleted T cells, or PBMCs. Subjects who had been exposed to COVID-19, were actively infected with it, or had recovered from it provided the deeply sampled blood TCRbeta repertoires that made up the dataset.

Study-wide conclusions, independent of this receptor: Clinical and demographic metadata were provided uncurated, with the amount varying by source and participant.

Each collaborating institution followed its own protocols to collect whole blood in K2EDTA tubes. For TCRbeta analysis, collaborators shipped samples in one of three forms: frozen whole blood, isolated PBMCs, or DNA extracted from either of those sample types. The immunoSEQ Assay, a bias-controlled multiplex PCR, was used to amplify TCRbeta CDR3 regions from genomic DNA. On the authors' methods: Nucleated cell counts per sample were estimated from amplification of reference gene primers within the assay. Sequence reads were collapsed and filtered to measure the absolute abundance of every unique TCRbeta CDR3 rearrangement. Productive Simpson clonality was computed per sample as the square root of Simpson's diversity index over productive rearrangements. Not all clones reach the TCRdb copy of this immuneACCESS table, which keeps in-frame sequences only. Checked studies attribute under half of the gap to unresolved V genes and leave the rest unexplained. The V and J calls and clone size are taken from that table; D and trimming were inferred from the DNA. The sample records fewer than 250,000 clones, approximately 78% of which are singletons. About 10% of the sample is taken by the ten largest.

V is shortened by 5 bases, J by 5 bases, and the region joining them spans 21 bases. The germline V gene supplies CDR1 SGHTA and CDR2 FQGTGA. The CDR3 covers 16 residues, taking in both the cysteine and the phenylalanine. The retained sequence is limited to the CDR3, 48 bases, with the frame set at the first base. With respect to this clone: The specificity of this receptor is unknown. No base-level quality is on record; no much larger clone is a single base apart.

Sequencing input: peripheral blood. The rearrangement joined TRBV7-3 to TRBJ1-1; the D gene is perhaps TRBD1, from 6 matching bases. This clonotype was obtained from a woman of 80 years or more with acute or convalescent COVID-19. The nucleotides read TGTGCCAGCAGCCACGGCGGGGGCGCGGGGATTACTGAAGCTTTCTTT. It specifies CASSHGGGAGITEAFF.